This T cell receptor beta chain was sequenced during a study of blood T cell repertoires in COVID-19. The overall study: Sites in the United States, Italy and Spain provided acute and convalescent COVID-19 samples. T cells, B-cell-depleted T cells, or PBMCs provided the cDNA or gDNA that served as material.

Original analysis: Amplification of reference gene primers was used by the study to estimate nucleated cell counts. Profiling relied on immunoSEQ multiplex PCR, and the TCRdb table lists in-frame clones only, not all of them. V and J calls and clone size are copied from that table; D and trimming were computed from the DNA. Among about 150,000 clones listed, roughly four fifths were seen once. This CDR3 has 14 residues. Losses at the gene ends were 6 bases for V and 2 bases for J; bases not matched to a gene: 3. Germline CDR1 MDHEN, CDR2 SYDVKM. This rearrangement joins TRBV28 to TRBJ2-7, with 11 bases that match TRBD1. The sample consisted of peripheral blood. The source is a human donor with acute or convalescent COVID-19. The donor label of this sample is uncertain. For the CDR3, the DNA is TGTGCCAGCAGCCGGACAGGGGGCACCTACGAGCAGTACTTC. Encoded protein: CASSRTGGTYEQYF.